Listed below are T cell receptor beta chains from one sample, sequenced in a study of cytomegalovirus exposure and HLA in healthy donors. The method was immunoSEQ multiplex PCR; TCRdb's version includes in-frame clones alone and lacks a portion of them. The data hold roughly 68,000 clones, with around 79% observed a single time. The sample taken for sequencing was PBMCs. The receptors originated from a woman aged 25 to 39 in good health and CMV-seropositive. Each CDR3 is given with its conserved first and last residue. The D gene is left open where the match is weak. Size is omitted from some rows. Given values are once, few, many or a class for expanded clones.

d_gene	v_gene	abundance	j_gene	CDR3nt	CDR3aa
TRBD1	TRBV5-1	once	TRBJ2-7	TGCGCCAGCAGCTTGGGGTCCACCGGGACAGGGGGCGCCCGACACTACGAGCAGTACTTC	CASSLGSTGTGGARHYEQYF
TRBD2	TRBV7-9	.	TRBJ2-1	TGTGCCAGCAGACGACTAGCGGGAAGAGGGGGTGAGCAGTTCTTC	CASRRLAGRGGEQFF
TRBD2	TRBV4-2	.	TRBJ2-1	TGTGCCAGCAGCCAAGATACTAGCGGGAGCTCCTACAATGAGCAGTTCTTC	CASSQDTSGSSYNEQFF
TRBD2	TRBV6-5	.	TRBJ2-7	TGTGCCAGCAGTTACTCCTTTGGACTAGCGGGAGACGAGCAGTACTTC	CASSYSFGLAGDEQYF
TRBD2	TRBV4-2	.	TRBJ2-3	TGTGCCAGCAGCGTGAAACGGTCTAGCGGGGCAGATACGCAGTATTTT	CASSVKRSSGADTQYF
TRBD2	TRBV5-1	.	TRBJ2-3	TGCGCCAGCAGCTTGGCCTTGGGACTAGCGGGAGCAGATACGCAGTATTTT	CASSLALGLAGADTQYF
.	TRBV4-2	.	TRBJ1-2	TGTGCCAGCAGCCAAGGTGTAGAACCCTATGGCTACACCTTC	CASSQGVEPYGYTF
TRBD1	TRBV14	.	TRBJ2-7	TGTGCCAGCAGCCAAAGTGGGAAGGGACAGCTGGACGAGCAGTACTTC	CASSQSGKGQLDEQYF
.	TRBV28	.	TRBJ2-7	TGTGCCAGCAGTCCCTTCACAGAATCTCCCTACGAGCAGTACTTC	CASSPFTESPYEQYF
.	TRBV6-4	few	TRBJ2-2	TGTGCCAGCAGTGACCATGGGAGAAGGAACACCGGGGAGCTGTTTTTT	CASSDHGRRNTGELFF
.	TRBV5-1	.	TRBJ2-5	TGCGCCAGCAGCTCCAGCGAGGGCGAGACCCAGTACTTC	CASSSSEGETQYF
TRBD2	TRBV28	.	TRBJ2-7	TGTGCCAGCAGTTTCCTGGGTACACCGGGACTAGCGGGTTACGAGCAGTACTTC	CASSFLGTPGLAGYEQYF
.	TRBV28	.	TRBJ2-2	TGTGCCAGCATGGACTTTCACACCGGGGAGCTGTTTTTT	CASMDFHTGELFF
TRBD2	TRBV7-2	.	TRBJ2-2	TGTGCCAGCAGCTCAGACCGACTAGCGGGGTCCGGGGAGCTGTTTTTT	CASSSDRLAGSGELFF
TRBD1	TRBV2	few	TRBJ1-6	TGTGCCACCGGGGACAGGGTGAGGAATTCACCCCTCCACTTT	CATGDRVRNSPLHF
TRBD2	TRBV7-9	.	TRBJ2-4	TGTGCCAGCAGCTTGAGCGGGGTAGCCAAAAACATTCAGTACTTC	CASSLSGVAKNIQYF
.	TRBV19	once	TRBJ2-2	TGTGCCAGTAGCCTCAGGGGTACCGGGGAGCTGTTTTTT	CASSLRGTGELFF
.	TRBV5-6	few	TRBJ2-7	TGTGCCAGCAACTACTCCTACGAGCAGTACTTC	CASNYSYEQYF
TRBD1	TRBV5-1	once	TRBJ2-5	TGCGCCAGCAGCTTGGCTGGGACAGAGCAAGAGACCCAGTACTTC	CASSLAGTEQETQYF
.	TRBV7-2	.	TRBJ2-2	TGTGCCAGCAGTCCTTCCCCCGGAGGGGAAGCGAACACCGGGGAGCTGTTTTTT	CASSPSPGGEANTGELFF
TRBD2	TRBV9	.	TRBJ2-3	TGTGCCAGCAGCGTACTAGCGGGACCTGGAAGGACAGATACGCAGTATTTT	CASSVLAGPGRTDTQYF
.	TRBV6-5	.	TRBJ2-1	TGTGCCAGCAGTTACAACGACTACGCGGGTGAGCAGTTCTTC	CASSYNDYAGEQFF
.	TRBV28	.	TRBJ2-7	TGTGCCAGCAGTTTAGGTGGGAGTCGCAACGAGCAGTACTTC	CASSLGGSRNEQYF
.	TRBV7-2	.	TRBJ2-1	TGTGCCAGCAGCTTAGGGACTTTAGGCGGGTCCTACAATGAGCAGTTCTTC	CASSLGTLGGSYNEQFF
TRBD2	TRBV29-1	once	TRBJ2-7	TGCAGCGTTGAATCAGGAACTAGCGAAACCTACGAGCAGTACTTC	CSVESGTSETYEQYF
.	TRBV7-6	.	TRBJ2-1	TGTGCCAGCAGGGTGCTGGGGGCCGATGAGCAGTTCTTC	CASRVLGADEQFF
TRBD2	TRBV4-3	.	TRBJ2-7	TGCGCCAGCAGCCAAGCTAGCGGAGATCCCTACGAGCAGTACTTC	CASSQASGDPYEQYF
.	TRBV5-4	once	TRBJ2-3	TGTGCCAGCAGCTTGGTTAGGAGGGCCGAGGGAGATACGCAGTATTTT	CASSLVRRAEGDTQYF
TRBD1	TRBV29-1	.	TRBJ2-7	TGCAGCGTTGAAGGAGAAGGCACAGGGGGCGGGTACGAGCAGTACTTC	CSVEGEGTGGGYEQYF
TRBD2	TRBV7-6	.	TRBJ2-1	TGTGCCAGCAGCCCTACTAGCGGGAGGGGGAATGAGCAGTTCTTC	CASSPTSGRGNEQFF
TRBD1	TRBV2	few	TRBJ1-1	TGTGCCAGCGGACAGGGAAACACTGAAGCTTTCTTT	CASGQGNTEAFF
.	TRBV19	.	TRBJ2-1	TGTGCCAGTAGTAGCGACCCTAGCTCCTACAATGAGCAGTTCTTC	CASSSDPSSYNEQFF
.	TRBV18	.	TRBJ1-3	TGTGCCAGCTCACTAATCTCTGGAAACACCATATATTTT	CASSLISGNTIYF
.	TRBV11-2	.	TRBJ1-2	TGTGCCAGCAGCCACCGGGTCAGGGGCTTATATGGCTACACCTTC	CASSHRVRGLYGYTF
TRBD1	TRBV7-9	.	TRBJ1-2	TGTGCCAGCAGCTCAGAGGACAGGGGGTACGGCTACACCTTC	CASSSEDRGYGYTF
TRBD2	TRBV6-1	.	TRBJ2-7	TGTGCCAGCTCAGCCGGGACTAGCGCCTACGAGCAGTACTTC	CASSAGTSAYEQYF
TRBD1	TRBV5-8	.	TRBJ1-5	TGTGCCAGCAGCTTTTACCTGGGAGGGACAGGGTTTCAGCCCCAGCATTTT	CASSFYLGGTGFQPQHF
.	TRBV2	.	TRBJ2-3	TGTGCCAGTGAGGTGGGGGGATCAGATACGCAGTATTTT	CASEVGGSDTQYF
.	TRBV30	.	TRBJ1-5	TGTGCCTGGAGTGTATTACAGGGCAGGGGCAATCAGCCCCAGCATTTT	CAWSVLQGRGNQPQHF
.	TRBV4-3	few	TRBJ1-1	TGCGCCAGCAGCCAAGGTCGGAGCACTGAAGCTTTCTTT	CASSQGRSTEAFF
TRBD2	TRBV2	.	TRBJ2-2	TGTGCCAGCAGTGAAGCGCTCCTAGCGGGAAGGCCCCACGGGGAGCTGTTTTTT	CASSEALLAGRPHGELFF
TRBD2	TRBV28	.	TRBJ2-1	TGTGCCAGCACTCTCGACCGACTAGCGGGAGTCGGGAACAATGAGCAGTTCTTC	CASTLDRLAGVGNNEQFF
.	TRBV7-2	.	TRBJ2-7	TGTGCCAGCAGCTTAAAAAGCTACGAGCAGTACTTC	CASSLKSYEQYF
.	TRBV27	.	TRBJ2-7	TGTGCCAGCAGTTCCGGGAGCTGGTACGAGCAGTACTTC	CASSSGSWYEQYF